Described below is a single T cell receptor (beta chain) sequence and its context. V shed 1 base and J shed 11 bases, with 19 bases lying between them. The germline V gene encodes CDR1 SGHDT and CDR2 YYEEEE. CDR3 length: 15 residues. The data were taken from a study of cytomegalovirus exposure and HLA in healthy donors. Researchers ran the PCR with 60 Vbeta and 13 Jbeta primers. The data were produced by immunoSEQ multiplex PCR, yet TCRdb's version contains in-frame clones alone and is incomplete. The top ten hold 2.8% of the sample, which has approximately 170,000 clones, roughly 70% seen once. The sequence was collected from a woman in her thirties or forties in good health and CMV-seropositive. The chain recombines TRBV5-6 with TRBJ2-4, with D perhaps TRBD1 (6 bases). The sample taken for sequencing was PBMCs. The CDR3: CASSLSVGTTVFQYF. CDR3 sequence (DNA): TGTGCCAGCAGCTTGTCGGTGGGGACAACGGTGTTTCAGTACTTC. Supplemented by reference TRBV5-6 and TRBJ2-4, the full variable domain reads DAGVTQSPTHLIKTRGQQVTLRCSPKSGHDTVSWYQQALGQGPQFIFQYYEEEERQRGNFPDRFSGHQFPNYSSELNVNALLLGDSALYLCASSLSVGTTVFQYFGAGTRLSVL.